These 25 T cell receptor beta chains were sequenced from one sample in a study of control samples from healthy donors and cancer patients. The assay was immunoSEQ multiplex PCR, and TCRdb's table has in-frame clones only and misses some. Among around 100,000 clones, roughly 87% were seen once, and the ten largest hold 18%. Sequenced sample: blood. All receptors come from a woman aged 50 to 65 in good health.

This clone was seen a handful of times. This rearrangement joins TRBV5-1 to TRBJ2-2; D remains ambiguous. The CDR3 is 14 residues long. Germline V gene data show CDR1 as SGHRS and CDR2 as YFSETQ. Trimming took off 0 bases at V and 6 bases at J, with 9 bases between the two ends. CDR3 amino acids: CASSLGLGPGELFF. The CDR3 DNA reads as TGCGCCAGCAGCTTGGGTTTAGGTCCCGGGGAGCTGTTTTTT.

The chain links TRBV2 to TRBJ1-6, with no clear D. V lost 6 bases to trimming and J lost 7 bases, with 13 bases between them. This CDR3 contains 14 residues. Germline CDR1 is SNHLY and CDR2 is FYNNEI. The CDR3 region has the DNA TGTGCCAGCAGGACCAACACGGGGAATTCACCCCTCCACTTT. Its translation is CASRTNTGNSPLHF.

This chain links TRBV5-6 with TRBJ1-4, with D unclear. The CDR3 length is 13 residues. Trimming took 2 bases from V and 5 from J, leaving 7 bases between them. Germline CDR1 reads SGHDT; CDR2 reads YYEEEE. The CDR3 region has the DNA TGTGCCAGCAGCTTTTTGGAGAATGAAAAACTGTTTTTT. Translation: CASSFLENEKLFF.

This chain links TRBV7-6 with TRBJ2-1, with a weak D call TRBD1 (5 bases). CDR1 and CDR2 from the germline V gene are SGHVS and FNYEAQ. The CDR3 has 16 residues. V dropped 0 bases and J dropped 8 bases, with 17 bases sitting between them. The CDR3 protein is CASSLAGVGRGDEQFF. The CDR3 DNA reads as TGTGCCAGCAGCTTAGCAGGGGTGGGGCGAGGAGATGAGCAGTTCTTC.

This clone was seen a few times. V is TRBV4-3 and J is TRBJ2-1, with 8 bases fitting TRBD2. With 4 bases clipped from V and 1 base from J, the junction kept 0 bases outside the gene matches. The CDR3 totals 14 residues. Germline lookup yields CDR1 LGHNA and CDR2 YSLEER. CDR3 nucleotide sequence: TGCGCCAGCAGCCCGGGAGGGTCCTACAATGAGCAGTTCTTC. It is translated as CASSPGGSYNEQFF.

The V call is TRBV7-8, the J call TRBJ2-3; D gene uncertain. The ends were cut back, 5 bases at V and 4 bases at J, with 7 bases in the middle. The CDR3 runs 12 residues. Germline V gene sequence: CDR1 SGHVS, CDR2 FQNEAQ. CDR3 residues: CASSPHPDTQYF. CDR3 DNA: TGTGCCAGCAGCCCTCACCCAGATACGCAGTATTTT.

The CDR3 sequence is CASSDSRPKLFF. The CDR3 DNA reads as TGTGCCAGCAGTGACTCGCGCCCTAAACTGTTTTTT. The J gene is TRBJ1-4, the V gene TRBV6-4; no clear D gene. The germline CDR1 and CDR2 sequences are MRHNA and SNTAGT. This CDR3 spans 12 amino acids. V shed 0 bases and J shed 11 bases, with 7 bases lying between them.

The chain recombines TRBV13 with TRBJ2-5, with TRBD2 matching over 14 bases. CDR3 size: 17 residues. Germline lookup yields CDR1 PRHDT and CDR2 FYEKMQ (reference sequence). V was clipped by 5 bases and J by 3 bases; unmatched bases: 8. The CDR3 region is CASSPGLAGVGEETQYF. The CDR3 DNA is TGTGCCAGCAGCCCGGGACTAGCGGGAGTAGGGGAAGAGACCCAGTACTTC.

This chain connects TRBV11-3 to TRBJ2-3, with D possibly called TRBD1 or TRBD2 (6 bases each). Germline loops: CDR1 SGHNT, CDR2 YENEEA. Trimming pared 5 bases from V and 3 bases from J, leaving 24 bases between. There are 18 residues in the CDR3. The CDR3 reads CASSLSLRGRVDTDTQYF. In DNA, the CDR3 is TGTGCCAGCAGCCTGTCCCTCCGGGGGCGCGTTGATACAGATACGCAGTATTTT.

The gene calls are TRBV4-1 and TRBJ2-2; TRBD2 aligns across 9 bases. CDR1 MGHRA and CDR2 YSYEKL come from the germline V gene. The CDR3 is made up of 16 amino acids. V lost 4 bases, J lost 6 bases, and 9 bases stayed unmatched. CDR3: CASSPPRTSASGELFF. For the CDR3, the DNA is TGCGCCAGCAGCCCACCAAGGACTAGCGCCTCCGGGGAGCTGTTTTTT.

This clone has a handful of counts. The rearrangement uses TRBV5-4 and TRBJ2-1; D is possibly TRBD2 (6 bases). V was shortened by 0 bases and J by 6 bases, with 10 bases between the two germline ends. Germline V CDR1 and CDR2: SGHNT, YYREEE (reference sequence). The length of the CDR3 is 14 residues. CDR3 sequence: CASSLGLGSNEQFF. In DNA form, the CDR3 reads TGTGCCAGCAGCTTGGGACTAGGAAGCAATGAGCAGTTCTTC.

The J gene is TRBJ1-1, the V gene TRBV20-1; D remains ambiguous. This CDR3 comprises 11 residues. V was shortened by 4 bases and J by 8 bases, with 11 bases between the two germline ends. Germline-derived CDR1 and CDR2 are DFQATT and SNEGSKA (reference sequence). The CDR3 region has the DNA TGCAGTGCTAACGGGGTGACGGAAGCTTTCTTT. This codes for CSANGVTEAFF.

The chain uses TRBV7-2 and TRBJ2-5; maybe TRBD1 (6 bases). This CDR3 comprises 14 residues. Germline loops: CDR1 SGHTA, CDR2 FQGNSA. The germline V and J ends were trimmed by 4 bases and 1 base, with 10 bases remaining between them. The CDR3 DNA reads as TGTGCCAGCAGCTGGAAGGGGGTCCAAGAGACCCAGTACTTC. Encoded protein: CASSWKGVQETQYF.

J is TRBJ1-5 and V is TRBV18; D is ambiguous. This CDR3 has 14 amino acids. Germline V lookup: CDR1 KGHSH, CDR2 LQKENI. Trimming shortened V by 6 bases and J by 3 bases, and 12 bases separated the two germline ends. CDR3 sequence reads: CASSPFSSNQPQHF. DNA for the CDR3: TGTGCCAGCTCGCCCTTCAGTTCCAATCAGCCCCAGCATTTT.

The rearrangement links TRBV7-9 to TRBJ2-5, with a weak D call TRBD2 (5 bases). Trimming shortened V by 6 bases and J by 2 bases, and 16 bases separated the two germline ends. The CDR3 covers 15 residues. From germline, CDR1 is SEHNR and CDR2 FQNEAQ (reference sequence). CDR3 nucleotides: TGTGCCAGCAGTCCCCCAGGACTGAAACAAGAGACCCAGTACTTC. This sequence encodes CASSPPGLKQETQYF.

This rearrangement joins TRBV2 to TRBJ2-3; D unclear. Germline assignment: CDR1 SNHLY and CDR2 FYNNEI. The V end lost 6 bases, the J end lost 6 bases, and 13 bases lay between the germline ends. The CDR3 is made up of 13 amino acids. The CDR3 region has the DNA TGTGCCAGCAGCGGGCCCCCCCGTGATACGCAGTATTTT. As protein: CASSGPPRDTQYF.

CDR3 DNA sequence: TGTGCCAGCCGTGGCCCCCCAGATACGCAGTATTTT. Its translation: CASRGPPDTQYF. V and J are TRBV18 and TRBJ2-3; D uncertain. V was shortened by 8 bases and J by 4 bases, with 10 bases between the two germline ends. Germline V gives CDR1 KGHSH, CDR2 LQKENI. CDR3 length: 12 residues.

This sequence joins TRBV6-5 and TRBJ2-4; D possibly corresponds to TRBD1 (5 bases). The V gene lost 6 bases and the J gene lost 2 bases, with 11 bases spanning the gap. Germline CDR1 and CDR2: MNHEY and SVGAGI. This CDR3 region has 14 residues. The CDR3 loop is CASRPTGTKNIQYF. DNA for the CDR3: TGTGCCAGCAGACCTACAGGAACCAAAAACATTCAGTACTTC.

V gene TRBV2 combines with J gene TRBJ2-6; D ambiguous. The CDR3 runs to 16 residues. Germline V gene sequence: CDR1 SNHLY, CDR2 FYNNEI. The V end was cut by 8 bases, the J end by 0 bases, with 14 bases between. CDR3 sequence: CASRKDRPSGANVLTF. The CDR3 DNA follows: TGTGCCAGCCGGAAGGACCGGCCCTCTGGGGCCAACGTCCTGACTTTC.

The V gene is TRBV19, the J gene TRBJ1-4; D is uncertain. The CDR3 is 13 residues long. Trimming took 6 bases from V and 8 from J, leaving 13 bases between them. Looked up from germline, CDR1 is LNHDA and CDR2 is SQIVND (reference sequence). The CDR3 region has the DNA TGTGCCAGTAGAGCGCTTAGCGAAGAAAAACTGTTTTTT. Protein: CASRALSEEKLFF.

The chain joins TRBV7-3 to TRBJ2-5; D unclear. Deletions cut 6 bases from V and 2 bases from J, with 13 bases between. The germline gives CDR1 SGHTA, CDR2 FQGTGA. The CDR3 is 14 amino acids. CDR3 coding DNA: TGTGCCAGCAGTCCCGGAAACGTGCAAGAGACCCAGTACTTC. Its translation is CASSPGNVQETQYF. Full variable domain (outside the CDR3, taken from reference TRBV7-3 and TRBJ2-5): GAGVSQTPSNKVTEKGKYVELRCDPISGHTALYWYRQSLGQGPEFLIYFQGTGAADDSGLPNDRFFAVRPEGSVSTLKIQRTERGDSAVYLCASSPGNVQETQYFGPGTRLLVL.

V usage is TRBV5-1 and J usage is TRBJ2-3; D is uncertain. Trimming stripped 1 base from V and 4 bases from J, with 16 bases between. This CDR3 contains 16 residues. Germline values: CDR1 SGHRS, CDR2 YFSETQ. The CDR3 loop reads CASSLSIQPTADTQYF. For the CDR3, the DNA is TGCGCCAGCAGCTTGAGTATTCAACCCACGGCAGATACGCAGTATTTT.

In DNA, the CDR3 is TGTGCCAGCATCAGTTCAGTGGGTGGGGCCAACGTCCTGACTTTC. The encoded protein is CASISSVGGANVLTF. The rearrangement joins TRBV7-2 to TRBJ2-6; D unclear. Germline lookup yields CDR1 SGHTA and CDR2 FQGNSA. This CDR3 has 15 amino acids. V lost 7 bases and J 3 bases, leaving 13 bases between the germline ends.

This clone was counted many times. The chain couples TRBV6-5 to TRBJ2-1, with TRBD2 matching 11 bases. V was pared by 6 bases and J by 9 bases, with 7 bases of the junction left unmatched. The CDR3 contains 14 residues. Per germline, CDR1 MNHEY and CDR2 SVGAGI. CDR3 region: CASRPPGLAAEQFF. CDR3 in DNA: TGTGCCAGCAGACCTCCGGGACTAGCGGCTGAGCAGTTCTTC.

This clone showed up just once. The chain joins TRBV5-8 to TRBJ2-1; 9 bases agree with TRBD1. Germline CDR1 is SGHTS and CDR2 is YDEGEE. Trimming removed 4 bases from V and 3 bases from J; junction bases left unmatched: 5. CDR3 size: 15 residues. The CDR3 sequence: CASSTGTGHYNEQFF. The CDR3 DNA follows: TGTGCCAGCAGCACCGGGACAGGGCACTACAATGAGCAGTTCTTC.